Below, 9 T cell receptor beta chains from the same sample are listed, as sequenced in a study of blood T cell repertoires in COVID-19. The assay was immunoSEQ multiplex PCR, and TCRdb's table has in-frame clones only and misses some. Among over 250,000 clones listed, 88% were seen once. The sample taken for sequencing was PBMCs or T cells enriched from blood (not recorded which). The source is a woman in her 50s who had recovered from COVID-19.

Only one count was recorded for this clone. This sequence joins TRBV4-3 and TRBJ2-2, with 11 bases matching TRBD2. The CDR3 has 15 residues. CDR1 and CDR2 from the germline V gene are LGHNA and YSLEER. Trimming cost V 3 bases and J 3 bases; bases outside gene matches: 0. The CDR3 DNA reads TGCGCCAGCAGCCAGGGACTAGCGGACACCGGGGAGCTGTTTTTT. It encodes CASSQGLADTGELFF.

V usage is TRBV4-3 and J usage is TRBJ1-1; a weak D match, TRBD1 (5 bases). CDR3 size: 16 residues. Between the trimmed V and J ends, which lost 0 bases and 4 bases, there was a span of 15 bases. Germline loops: CDR1 LGHNA, CDR2 YSLEER. The CDR3 region is CASSQDGRGGGTEAFF. The CDR3 nucleotides are TGCGCCAGCAGCCAAGATGGAAGGGGCGGCGGCACTGAAGCTTTCTTT.

The count of this clone is one. V gene TRBV18 combines with J gene TRBJ1-4, with D perhaps matching TRBD1 (5 bases). The V end lost 0 bases, the J end lost 1 base, and 6 bases lay between the germline ends. The CDR3 consists of 15 residues. Germline CDR1 reads KGHSH; CDR2 reads LQKENI. CDR3 in DNA: TGTGCCAGCTCACCACCGGGGCGAACTAATGAAAAACTGTTTTTT. It encodes CASSPPGRTNEKLFF.

The rearrangement joins TRBV19 to TRBJ1-5; TRBD1 matches 7 bases. This CDR3 is 15 amino acids long. The junction had 5 bases not matched to a gene; V was cut back by 2 bases and J by 4 bases. Germline V gene data show CDR1 as LNHDA and CDR2 as SQIVND (reference sequence). CDR3 amino acids: CASSILDRMNQPQHF. CDR3 bases: TGTGCCAGTAGTATATTGGACAGGATGAATCAGCCCCAGCATTTT.

A single count supports this clone. The V call is TRBV6-2 or TRBV6-3, the J call TRBJ1-2, with D possibly matching TRBD1 (5 bases). CDR1 is MNHEY and CDR2 is SVGEGT in the germline V gene. Trimming took off 1 base at V and 3 bases at J, with 9 bases between the two ends. The CDR3 loop spans 14 amino acids. In nucleotides, the CDR3 is TGTGCCAGCAGTTACTACCCGGGGGACTATGGCTACACCTTC. The encoded protein is CASSYYPGDYGYTF.

The chain recombines TRBV2 with TRBJ2-5; 12 bases line up with TRBD2. The CDR3 has 18 residues. Germline trimming cut 1 base from V and 2 bases from J; bases unmatched to any gene: 8. Germline V CDR1 and CDR2: SNHLY, FYNNEI. This CDR3 reads CASSEGPSGRVLQETQYF. CDR3 in DNA: TGTGCCAGCAGTGAAGGCCCTAGCGGGAGGGTCCTACAAGAGACCCAGTACTTC.

The J gene is TRBJ2-7, the V gene TRBV7-9; 10 nucleotides line up with TRBD2. CDR3 size: 16 residues. V gave up 5 bases and J gave up 1 base; unmatched junction bases: 8. Germline CDR1 SEHNR, CDR2 FQNEAQ (reference sequence). The CDR3 reads CASSRDIAGGSYEQYF. In DNA form, the CDR3 reads TGTGCCAGCAGCCGGGATATAGCGGGAGGTTCCTACGAGCAGTACTTC.

This sequence joins TRBV4-1 and TRBJ2-7, with D tentatively TRBD1 (6 bases). Trimming left V 0 bases short and J 3 bases short, with 12 bases between. CDR3 length: 15 residues. In germline, CDR1 is MGHRA, CDR2 YSYEKL. CDR3 sequence reads: CASSQDIQGIYEQYF. The CDR3, as DNA: TGCGCCAGCAGCCAAGATATACAGGGAATCTACGAGCAGTACTTC.

The table lists this clone with a count of one. J is TRBJ2-1 and V is TRBV5-8; D is undetermined. Germline V gene data show CDR1 as SGHTS and CDR2 as YDEGEE. The CDR3 totals 13 residues. V dropped 5 bases and J dropped 3 bases, with 9 bases sitting between them. DNA for the CDR3: TGTGCCAGCAGATTAAAATACTACAATGAGCAGTTCTTC. It codes for CASRLKYYNEQFF.